The 8 T cell receptor beta chains below come from one sample, sequenced in a study of CD8+ T cells in alopecia areata. It was cDNA, reverse transcribed from extracted RNA, that served as the sequencing template. This table comes from immunoSEQ multiplex PCR, and its TCRdb copy is limited to in-frame clones, with some not included. This sample yields around 160,000 clones, of which over 45% are seen a single time; 6% to 7% belongs to the top ten. The material sequenced was CD4+ T cells sorted from blood. These receptors all come from a human donor with alopecia areata.

The chain uses TRBV7-9 and TRBJ2-3; the match to TRBD2 covers 12 bases. V shed 5 bases, J shed 3 bases, and the junction held 6 bases outside the gene matches. This CDR3 comprises 16 residues. CDR1 is SEHNR and CDR2 is FQNEAQ in the germline V gene (reference sequence). CDR3 bases: TGTGCCAGCAGCAAAGGGACTAGCGGGTTGACAGATACGCAGTATTTT. It translates to CASSKGTSGLTDTQYF. The entire variable domain, with the rest obtained from reference TRBV7-9 and TRBJ2-3, is as follows: DTGVSQNPRHKITKRGQNVTFRCDPISEHNRLYWYRQTLGQGPEFLTYFQNEAQLEKSRLLSDRFSAERPKGSFSTLEIQRTEQGDSAMYLCASSKGTSGLTDTQYFGPGTRLTVL.

This sequence joins TRBV5-1 and TRBJ2-1, with D uncertain. The CDR3 is 15 residues long. V lost 1 base and J lost 6, with 14 bases in between. Germline V gene lookup returns CDR1 SGHRS and CDR2 YFSETQ. The CDR3 sequence is CASSLMGSLSNEQFF. DNA of the CDR3: TGCGCCAGCAGCTTGATGGGGTCTCTTAGCAATGAGCAGTTCTTC.

A few counts support this clone. The rearrangement joins TRBV7-9 to TRBJ2-7; D perhaps matches TRBD1 (6 bases). Trimming left V 3 bases short and J 2 bases short, with 23 bases between. Germline assignment: CDR1 SEHNR and CDR2 FQNEAQ (reference sequence). This CDR3 region has 18 residues. In DNA form, the CDR3 reads TGTGCCAGCAGCTTTGGATTTGGAGACAGGCCGATTCCCTACGAGCAGTACTTC. Its translation: CASSFGFGDRPIPYEQYF.

V and J are TRBV4-1 and TRBJ2-1, with D unclear. CDR1 and CDR2 (germline): MGHRA, YSYEKL. V gave up 4 bases and J gave up 8 bases, with 9 bases separating them. The CDR3 covers 12 residues. The CDR3 region is CASSPIGYEQFF. The CDR3 nucleotides read TGCGCCAGCAGCCCCATCGGATATGAGCAGTTCTTC.

This chain connects TRBV18 to TRBJ1-2; no clear D gene. CDR1 and CDR2 (germline): KGHSH, LQKENI. The CDR3 has 15 residues. Deletions cut 3 bases from V and 4 bases from J, with 15 bases between. The chain's CDR3 is CASSPDLSEFYGYTF. CDR3 in DNA: TGTGCCAGCTCACCTGATTTGTCGGAATTCTATGGCTACACCTTC.

The rearrangement uses TRBV29-1 and TRBJ1-1; D remains unclear. The length of the CDR3 is 14 residues. From germline, CDR1 is SQVTM and CDR2 ANQGSEA. Trimming took off 5 bases at V and 0 bases at J, with 13 bases between the two ends. The CDR3 region has the DNA TGCAGCGTTTGGGCGACTGTTATGAACACTGAAGCTTTCTTT. Translating it yields CSVWATVMNTEAFF.

This rearrangement joins TRBV6-5 to TRBJ2-1; D is undetermined. CDR3 length equals 15 residues. V was cut by 2 bases and J by 3 bases, with 11 bases left in between. Germline CDR1 reads MNHEY; CDR2 reads SVGAGI. The CDR3 loop reads CASSYGSLNYNEQFF. The CDR3 region has the DNA TGTGCCAGCAGTTACGGCAGTCTAAACTACAATGAGCAGTTCTTC.

V is TRBV7-8 and J is TRBJ2-1; the match to TRBD2 covers 9 bases. V lost 2 bases, J lost 5 bases, and 13 bases stayed unmatched. There are 18 residues in the CDR3. CDR1 is SGHVS, CDR2 FQNEAQ, per germline. The CDR3 DNA follows: TGTGCCAGCAGCTTACGTAGCGGGAGTTTCTCCGGTAACAATGAGCAGTTCTTC. Translation: CASSLRSGSFSGNNEQFF.